This T cell receptor (beta chain) came from a study of PD-1 blockade in classical Hodgkin lymphoma. Across the study: Patients were infused with nivolumab 3 mg/kg every 2 weeks. Findings and caveats of the study: When set against healthy donors, newly diagnosed patients were reported to show lower baseline TCR diversity. Why repertoires differed is undefined; disease activity or prior therapy possibly contributed.

V lost 6 bases and J 4 bases, leaving 8 bases between the germline ends. This CDR3 has 12 amino acids. Germline CDR1 SNHLY, CDR2 FYNNEI. The table came from immunoSEQ multiplex PCR; TCRdb's copy has only in-frame clones and leaves some out. Of approximately 25,000 clones detected, approximately 81% appear once; the ten largest clones hold about 19%. Relapses following autologous stem cell transplantation were seen in all patients, with brentuximab vedotin exposure varying. Comments on this clone: Its antigen remains unidentified.

This TCR derives from a human donor with classical Hodgkin lymphoma. The sequenced sample was peripheral blood mononuclear cells (PBMCs), obtained before the second cycle of nivolumab. V and J are TRBV2 and TRBJ2-3; D gene unclear. The CDR3 DNA reads as TGTGCCAGCAGGGCCTCGTCAGATACGCAGTATTTT. As protein: CASRASSDTQYF. The variable domain in full, completed from reference TRBV2 and TRBJ2-3, reads EPEVTQTPSHQVTQMGQEVILRCVPISNHLYFYWYRQILGQKVEFLVSFYNNEISEKSEIFDDQFSVERPDGSNFTLKIRSTKLEDSAMYFCASRASSDTQYFGPGTRLTVL.